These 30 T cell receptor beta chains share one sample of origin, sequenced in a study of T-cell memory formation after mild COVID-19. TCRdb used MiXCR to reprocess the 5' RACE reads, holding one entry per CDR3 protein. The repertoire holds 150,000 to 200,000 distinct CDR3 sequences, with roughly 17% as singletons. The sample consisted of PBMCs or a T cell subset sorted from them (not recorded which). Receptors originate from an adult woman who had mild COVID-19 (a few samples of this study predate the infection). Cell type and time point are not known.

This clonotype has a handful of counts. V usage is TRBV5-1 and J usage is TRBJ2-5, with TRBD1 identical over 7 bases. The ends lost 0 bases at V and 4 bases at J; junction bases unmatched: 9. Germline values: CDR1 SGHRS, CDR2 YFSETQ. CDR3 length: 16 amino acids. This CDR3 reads CASSLDRGRVGETQYF. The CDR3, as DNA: TGCGCCAGCAGCTTGGACAGGGGTAGGGTAGGAGAGACCCAGTACTTC.

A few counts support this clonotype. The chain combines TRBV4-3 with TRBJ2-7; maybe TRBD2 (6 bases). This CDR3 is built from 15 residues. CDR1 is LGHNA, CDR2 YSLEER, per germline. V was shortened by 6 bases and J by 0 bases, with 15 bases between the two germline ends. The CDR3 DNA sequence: TGCGCCAGCAGTTCCGGGACTCAAAGCTCCTACGAGCAGTACTTC. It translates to CASSSGTQSSYEQYF.

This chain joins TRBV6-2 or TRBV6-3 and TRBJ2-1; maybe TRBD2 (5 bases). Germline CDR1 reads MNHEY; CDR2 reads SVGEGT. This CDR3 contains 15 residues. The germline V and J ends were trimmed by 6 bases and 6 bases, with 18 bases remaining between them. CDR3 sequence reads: CASRPPAPGVNEQFF. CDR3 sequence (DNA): TGTGCCAGCAGACCCCCGGCCCCCGGGGTCAATGAGCAGTTCTTC.

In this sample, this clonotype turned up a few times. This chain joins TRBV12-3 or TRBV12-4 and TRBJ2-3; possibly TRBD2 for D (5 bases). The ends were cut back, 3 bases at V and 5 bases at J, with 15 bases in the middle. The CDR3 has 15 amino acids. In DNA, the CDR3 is TGTGCCAGCAGTTTGTCCCGACCCCGGGGAGATACGCAGTATTTT. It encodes CASSLSRPRGDTQYF.

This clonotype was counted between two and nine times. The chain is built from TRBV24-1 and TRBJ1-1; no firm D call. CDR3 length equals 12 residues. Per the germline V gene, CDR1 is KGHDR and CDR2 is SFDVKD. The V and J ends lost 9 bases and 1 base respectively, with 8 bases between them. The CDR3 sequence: CATALTNTEAFF. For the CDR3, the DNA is TGTGCCACCGCTCTGACGAACACTGAAGCTTTCTTT.

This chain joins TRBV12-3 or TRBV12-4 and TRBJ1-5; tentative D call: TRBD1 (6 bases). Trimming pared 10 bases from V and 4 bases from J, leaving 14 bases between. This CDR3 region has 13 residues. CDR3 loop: CATSGGPNQPQHF. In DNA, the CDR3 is TGTGCCACGTCGGGGGGCCCAAATCAGCCCCAGCATTTT.

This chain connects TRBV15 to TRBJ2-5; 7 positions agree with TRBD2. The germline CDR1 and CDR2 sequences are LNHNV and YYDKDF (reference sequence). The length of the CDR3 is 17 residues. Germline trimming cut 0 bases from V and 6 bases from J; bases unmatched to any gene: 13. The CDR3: CATSRDWGGSGRQTQYF. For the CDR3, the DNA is TGTGCCACCAGCAGAGATTGGGGCGGGAGTGGGCGGCAGACCCAGTACTTC.

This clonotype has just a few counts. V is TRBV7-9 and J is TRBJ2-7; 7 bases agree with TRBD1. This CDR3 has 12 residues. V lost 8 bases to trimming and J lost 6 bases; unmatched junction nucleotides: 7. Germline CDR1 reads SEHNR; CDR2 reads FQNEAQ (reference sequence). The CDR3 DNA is TGTGCCAGCGCGACAGGGAACGGCGAGCAGTACTTC. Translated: CASATGNGEQYF.

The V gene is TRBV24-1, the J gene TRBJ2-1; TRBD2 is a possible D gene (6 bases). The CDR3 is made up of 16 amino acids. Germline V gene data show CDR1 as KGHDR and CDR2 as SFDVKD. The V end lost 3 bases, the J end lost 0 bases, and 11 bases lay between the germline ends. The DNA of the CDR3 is TGTGCCACCAGTGATGTCGGGGGTAACTCCTACAATGAGCAGTTCTTC. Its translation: CATSDVGGNSYNEQFF.

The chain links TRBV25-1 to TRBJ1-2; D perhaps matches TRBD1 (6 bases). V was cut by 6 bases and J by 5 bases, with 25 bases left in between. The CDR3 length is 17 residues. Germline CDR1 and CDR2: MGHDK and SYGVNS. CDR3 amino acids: CASSGATGPEVRYGYTF. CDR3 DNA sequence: TGTGCCAGCAGCGGGGCAACAGGGCCTGAGGTGAGGTATGGCTACACCTTC.

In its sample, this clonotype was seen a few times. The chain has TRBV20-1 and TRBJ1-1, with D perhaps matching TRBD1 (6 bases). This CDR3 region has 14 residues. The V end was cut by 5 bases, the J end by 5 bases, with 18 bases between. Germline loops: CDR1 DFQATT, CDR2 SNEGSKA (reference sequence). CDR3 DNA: TGCAGTGCTCCCACCACAGGGAAACGAACTGAAGCTTTCTTT. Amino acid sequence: CSAPTTGKRTEAFF.

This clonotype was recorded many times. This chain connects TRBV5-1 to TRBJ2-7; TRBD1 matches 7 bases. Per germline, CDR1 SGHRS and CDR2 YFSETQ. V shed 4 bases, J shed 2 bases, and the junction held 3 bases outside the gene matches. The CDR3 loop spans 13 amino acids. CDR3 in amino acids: CASSPDRPYEQYF. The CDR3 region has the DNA TGCGCCAGCAGCCCGGACAGGCCCTACGAGCAGTACTTC. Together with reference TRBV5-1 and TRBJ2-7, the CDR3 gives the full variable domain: KAGVTQTPRYLIKTRGQQVTLSCSPISGHRSVSWYQQTPGQGLQFLFEYFSETQRNKGNFPGRFSGRQFSNSRSEMNVSTLELGDSALYLCASSPDRPYEQYFGPGTRLTVT.

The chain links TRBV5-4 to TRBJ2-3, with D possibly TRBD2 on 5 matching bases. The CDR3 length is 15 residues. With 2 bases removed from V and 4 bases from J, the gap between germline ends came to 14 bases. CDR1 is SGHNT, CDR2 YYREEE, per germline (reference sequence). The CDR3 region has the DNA TGTGCCAGCAGCTTAGTAGATCTAGCAGCAGATACGCAGTATTTT. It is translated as CASSLVDLAADTQYF. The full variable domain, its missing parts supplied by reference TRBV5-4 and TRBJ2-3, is ETGVTQSPTHLIKTRGQQVTLRCSSQSGHNTVSWYQQALGQGPQFIFQYYREEENGRGNFPPRFSGLQFPNYSSELNVNALELDDSALYLCASSLVDLAADTQYFGPGTRLTVL.

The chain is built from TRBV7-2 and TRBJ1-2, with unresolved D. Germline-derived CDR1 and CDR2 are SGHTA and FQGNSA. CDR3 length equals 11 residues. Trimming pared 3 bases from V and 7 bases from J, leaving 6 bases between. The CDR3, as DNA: TGTGCCAGCAGCTTCTTGGCTGGCTACACCTTC. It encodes CASSFLAGYTF.

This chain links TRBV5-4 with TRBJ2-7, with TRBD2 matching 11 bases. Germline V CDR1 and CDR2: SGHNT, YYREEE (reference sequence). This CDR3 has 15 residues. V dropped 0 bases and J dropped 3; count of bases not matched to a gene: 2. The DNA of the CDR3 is TGTGCCAGCAGCTTGGTCGGGACTAGCGGCTACGAGCAGTACTTC. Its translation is CASSLVGTSGYEQYF.

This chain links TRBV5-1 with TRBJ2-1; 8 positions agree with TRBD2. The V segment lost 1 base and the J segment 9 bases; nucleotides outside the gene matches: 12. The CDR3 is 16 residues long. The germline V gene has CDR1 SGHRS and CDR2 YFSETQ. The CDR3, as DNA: TGCGCCAGCAGCTTGCCCACGGGGGGGCTCAGTCCTGAGCAGTTCTTC. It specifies CASSLPTGGLSPEQFF.

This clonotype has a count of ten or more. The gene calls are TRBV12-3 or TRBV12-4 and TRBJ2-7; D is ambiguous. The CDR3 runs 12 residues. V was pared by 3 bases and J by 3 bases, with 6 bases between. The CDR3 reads CASSFYLYEQYF. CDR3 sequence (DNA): TGTGCCAGCAGTTTCTACCTCTACGAGCAGTACTTC.

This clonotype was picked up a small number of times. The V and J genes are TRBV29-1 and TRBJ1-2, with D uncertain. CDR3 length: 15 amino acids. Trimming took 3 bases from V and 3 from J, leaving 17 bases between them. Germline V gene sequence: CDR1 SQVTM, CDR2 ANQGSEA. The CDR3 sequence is CSVDSSGVRDYGYTF. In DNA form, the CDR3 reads TGCAGCGTTGATTCGAGCGGGGTTCGGGACTATGGCTACACCTTC.

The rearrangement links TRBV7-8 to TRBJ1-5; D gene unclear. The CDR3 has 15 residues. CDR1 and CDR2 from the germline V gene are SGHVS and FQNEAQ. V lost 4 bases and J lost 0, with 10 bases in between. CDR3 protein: CASSYDTHSNQPQHF. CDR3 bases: TGTGCCAGCAGCTACGACACACATAGCAATCAGCCCCAGCATTTT.

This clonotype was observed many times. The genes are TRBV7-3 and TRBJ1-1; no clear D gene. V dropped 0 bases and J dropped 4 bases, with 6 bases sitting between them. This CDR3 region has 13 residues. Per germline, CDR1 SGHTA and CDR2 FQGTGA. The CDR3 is CASSLTLGTEAFF. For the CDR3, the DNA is TGTGCCAGCAGCTTAACGCTGGGCACTGAAGCTTTCTTT.

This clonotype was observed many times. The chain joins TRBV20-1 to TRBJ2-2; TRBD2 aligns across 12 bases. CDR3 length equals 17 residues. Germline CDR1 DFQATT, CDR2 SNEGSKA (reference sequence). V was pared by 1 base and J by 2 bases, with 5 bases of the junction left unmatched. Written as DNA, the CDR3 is TGCAGTGCTAGAGCAACTAGCGGGGGGTACAACACCGGGGAGCTGTTTTTT. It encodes CSARATSGGYNTGELFF.

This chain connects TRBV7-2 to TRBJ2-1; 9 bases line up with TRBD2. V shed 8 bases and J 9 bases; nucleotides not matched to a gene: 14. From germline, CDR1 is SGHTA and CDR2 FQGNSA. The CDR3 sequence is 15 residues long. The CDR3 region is CASRTPGLATAEQFF. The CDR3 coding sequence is TGTGCCAGCCGAACCCCGGGACTAGCAACCGCTGAGCAGTTCTTC.

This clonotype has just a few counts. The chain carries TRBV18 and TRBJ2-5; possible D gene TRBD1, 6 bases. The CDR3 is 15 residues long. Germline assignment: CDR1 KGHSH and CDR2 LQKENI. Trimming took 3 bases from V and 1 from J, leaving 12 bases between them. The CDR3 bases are TGTGCCAGCTCACCCAAGGGGGTTCGCCAAGAGACCCAGTACTTC. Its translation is CASSPKGVRQETQYF.

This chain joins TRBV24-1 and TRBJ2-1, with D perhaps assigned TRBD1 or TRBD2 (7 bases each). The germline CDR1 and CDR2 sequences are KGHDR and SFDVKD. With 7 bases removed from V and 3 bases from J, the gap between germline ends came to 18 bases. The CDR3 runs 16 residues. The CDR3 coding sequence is TGTGCCACCAGCTCACAGGGGACTAACTTCTACAATGAGCAGTTCTTC. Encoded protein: CATSSQGTNFYNEQFF.

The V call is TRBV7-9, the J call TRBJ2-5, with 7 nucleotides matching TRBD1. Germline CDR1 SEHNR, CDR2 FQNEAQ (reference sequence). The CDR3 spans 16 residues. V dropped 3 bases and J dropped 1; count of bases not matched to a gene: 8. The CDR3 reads CASSFSGTEVQETQYF. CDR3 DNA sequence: TGTGCCAGCAGCTTTTCCGGGACAGAGGTCCAAGAGACCCAGTACTTC. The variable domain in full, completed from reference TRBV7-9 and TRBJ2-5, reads DTGVSQNPRHKITKRGQNVTFRCDPISEHNRLYWYRQTLGQGPEFLTYFQNEAQLEKSRLLSDRFSAERPKGSFSTLEIQRTEQGDSAMYLCASSFSGTEVQETQYFGPGTRLLVL.

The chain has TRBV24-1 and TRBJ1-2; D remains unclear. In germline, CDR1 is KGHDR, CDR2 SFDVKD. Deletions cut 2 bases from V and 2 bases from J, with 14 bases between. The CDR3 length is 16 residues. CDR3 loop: CATSDSGPSENYGYTF. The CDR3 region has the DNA TGTGCCACCAGTGATTCCGGGCCTTCGGAAAACTATGGCTACACCTTC.

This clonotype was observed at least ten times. The DNA for the CDR3 is TGTGCCAGCAGGCCTCCTAGCACAGATACGCAGTATTTT. Protein: CASRPPSTDTQYF. The genes are TRBV6-5 and TRBJ2-3; no definite D call. CDR3 length: 13 residues. Germline V lookup: CDR1 MNHEY, CDR2 SVGAGI. The V gene lost 6 bases and the J gene lost 0 bases, with 7 bases spanning the gap.

The CDR3 DNA follows: TGTGCCAGCAAACAGGGCTACGAGCAGTACTTC. Encoded protein: CASKQGYEQYF. The chain links TRBV6-6 to TRBJ2-7, with a tentative D call TRBD1 (6 bases). The CDR3 length is 11 residues. Germline V lookup: CDR1 MNHNY, CDR2 SVGAGI (reference sequence). V was trimmed by 7 bases and J by 3 bases, leaving 7 bases between them.

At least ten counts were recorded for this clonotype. The CDR3 DNA is TGTGCCACCAGTGATTGGGGACTAGCGGGAGTAGATGAGCAGTTCTTC. Protein sequence: CATSDWGLAGVDEQFF. The genes are TRBV24-1 and TRBJ2-1; 14 bases line up with TRBD2. Per germline, CDR1 KGHDR and CDR2 SFDVKD. V gave up 2 bases and J gave up 8 bases; unmatched junction bases: 4. This CDR3 region has 16 residues.

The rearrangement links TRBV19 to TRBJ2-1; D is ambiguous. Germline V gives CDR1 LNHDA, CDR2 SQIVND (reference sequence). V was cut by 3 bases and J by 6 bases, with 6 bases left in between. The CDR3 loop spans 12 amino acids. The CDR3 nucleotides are TGTGCCAGTAGTATCGGCGTCAATGAGCAGTTCTTC. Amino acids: CASSIGVNEQFF.